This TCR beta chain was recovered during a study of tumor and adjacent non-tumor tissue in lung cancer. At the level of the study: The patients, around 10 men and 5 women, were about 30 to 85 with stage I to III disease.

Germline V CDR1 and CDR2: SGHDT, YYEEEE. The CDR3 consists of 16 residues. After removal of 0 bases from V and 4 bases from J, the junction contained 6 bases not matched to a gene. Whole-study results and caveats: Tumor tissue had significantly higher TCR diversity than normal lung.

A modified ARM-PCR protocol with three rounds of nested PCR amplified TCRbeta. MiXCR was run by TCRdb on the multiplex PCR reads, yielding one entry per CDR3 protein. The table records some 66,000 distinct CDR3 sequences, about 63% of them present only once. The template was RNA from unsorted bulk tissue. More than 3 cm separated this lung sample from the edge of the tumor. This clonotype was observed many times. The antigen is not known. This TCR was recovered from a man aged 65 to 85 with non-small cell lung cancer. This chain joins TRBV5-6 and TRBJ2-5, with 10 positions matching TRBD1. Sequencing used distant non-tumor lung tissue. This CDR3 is CASSLGDRGITETQYF. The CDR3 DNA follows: TGTGCCAGCAGCTTGGGGGACAGGGGAATAACAGAGACCCAGTACTTC.